The next 5 T cell receptor beta chains were all read from a single sample in a study of OX40 agonist ivuxolimab in advanced cancers. The protocol was immunoSEQ multiplex PCR, while the TCRdb copy is restricted to in-frame clones and leaves out a portion. The data contain 50,000 to 75,000 clones, 85% to 90% of them singletons. The source was CD4+ or CD8+ T cells sorted from blood, collected in a trial of the OX40 agonist ivuxolimab. The receptors here all came from an adult with an advanced solid tumor such as melanoma, head and neck, liver or kidney cancer.

The chain joins TRBV13 to TRBJ1-6; possible D gene TRBD1, 6 bases. The germline V and J ends were trimmed by 10 bases and 14 bases, with 15 bases remaining between them. The germline V gene encodes CDR1 PRHDT and CDR2 FYEKMQ (reference sequence). This CDR3 is built from 11 residues. The CDR3: CATGKQGTLHF. DNA of the CDR3: TGTGCCACGGGGAAACAGGGAACCCTCCACTTT.

This chain joins TRBV7-9 and TRBJ1-5; D is perhaps TRBD1 (5 bases). Trimming cost V 5 bases and J 7 bases, with 18 bases left between them. In germline, CDR1 is SEHNR, CDR2 FQNEAQ (reference sequence). This CDR3 spans 15 amino acids. CDR3 in DNA: TGTGCCAGCAGCATTGGGGGATCCGGGGCCCAGCCCCAGCATTTT. The encoded protein is CASSIGGSGAQPQHF.

DNA for the CDR3: TGTGCCAGCAGCCCCCGGACAGGGGAGGGCTACACCTTC. Protein: CASSPRTGEGYTF. The chain combines TRBV11-1 with TRBJ1-2; 9 bases are a match to TRBD1. V shed 5 bases and J 8 bases; nucleotides not matched to a gene: 6. Looked up from germline, CDR1 is SGHAT and CDR2 is FQDESV (reference sequence). This CDR3 has 13 amino acids. The whole variable domain, remainder taken from reference TRBV11-1 and TRBJ1-2, is EAEVAQSPRYKITEKSQAVAFWCDPISGHATLYWYRQILGQGPELLVQFQDESVVDDSQLPKDRFSAERLKGVDSTLKIQPAELGDSAMYLCASSPRTGEGYTFGSGTRLTVV.

The genes are TRBV5-4 and TRBJ2-7; 10 bases agree with TRBD2. This CDR3 has 15 amino acids. J gave up 1 base and V 4 bases, and 5 bases lay outside the gene matches. CDR1 and CDR2 (germline): SGHNT, YYREEE (reference sequence). The CDR3 DNA reads TGTGCCAGCAGCGAGCTAGCGGGAGCATCCTACGAGCAGTACTTC. The encoded protein is CASSELAGASYEQYF.

This chain uses TRBV18 with TRBJ1-5, with D unclear. Germline CDR1 reads KGHSH; CDR2 reads LQKENI. The CDR3 sequence is 15 residues long. V was trimmed by 3 bases and J by 0 bases, leaving 9 bases between them. DNA of the CDR3: TGTGCCAGCTCACCTACGGCAGATAGCAATCAGCCCCAGCATTTT. Translated: CASSPTADSNQPQHF. The full variable domain, its missing parts supplied by reference TRBV18 and TRBJ1-5, is NAGVMQNPRHLVRRRGQEARLRCSPMKGHSHVYWYRQLPEEGLKFMVYLQKENIIDESGMPKERFSAEFPKEGPSILRIQQVVRGDSAAYFCASSPTADSNQPQHFGDGTRLSIL.